These 22 T cell receptor beta chains were all obtained from the same sample, sequenced in a study of early stage breast cancer tumors. Measured with immunoSEQ multiplex PCR; TCRdb has only the in-frame clones, and not every one. This sample carries roughly 40,000 clones, around 70% of them seen once, and the ten largest clones take about 7.2%. The sample consisted of blood. These receptors all come from a person aged 50-59 years with breast cancer.

This clone was seen a single time. The chain is built from TRBV10-1 and TRBJ1-1, with D uncertain. With 2 bases removed from V and 5 bases from J, the gap between germline ends came to 12 bases. Germline lookup yields CDR1 WNHNN and CDR2 SYGVQD (reference sequence). This CDR3 comprises 14 residues. The CDR3, as DNA: TGCGCCAGCAGTGAGACGTCGGTTGTGACTGAAGCTTTCTTT. Translating gives CASSETSVVTEAFF.

Concerning this clone: Other DNA sequences in the sample encode the same CDR3. The rearrangement links TRBV29-1 to TRBJ1-1; D is perhaps TRBD1 (5 bases). Germline V gene data show CDR1 as SQVTM and CDR2 as ANQGSEA. The CDR3 sequence is 13 residues long. The V end lost 6 bases, the J end lost 1 base, and 12 bases lay between the germline ends. The CDR3 spells CSVDGQTNTEAFF. Written as DNA, the CDR3 is TGCAGCGTCGACGGACAAACGAACACTGAAGCTTTCTTT.

The chain combines TRBV2 with TRBJ2-4; 7 nucleotides align to TRBD2. Trimming removed 6 bases from V and 8 bases from J; junction bases left unmatched: 10. This CDR3 has 14 residues. Germline CDR1 is SNHLY and CDR2 is FYNNEI. CDR3 in amino acids: CASRRERGQDIQYF. As DNA, the CDR3 is TGTGCCAGCAGGCGGGAGAGGGGTCAAGACATTCAGTACTTC.

This sequence joins TRBV19 and TRBJ2-7; 12 nucleotides line up with TRBD2. The germline gives CDR1 LNHDA, CDR2 SQIVND (reference sequence). This CDR3 has 17 amino acids. Trimming at V came to 4 bases and at J to 2 bases, leaving 9 bases not matched to a gene. In DNA, the CDR3 is TGTGCCAGTAGTACCGGACTAGCGGGATCCAGGCCCTACGAGCAGTACTTC. Translating it yields CASSTGLAGSRPYEQYF.

The chain has TRBV9 and TRBJ2-2; D is possibly TRBD2 (6 bases). CDR1 and CDR2 (germline): SGDLS, YYNGEE. V lost 4 bases, J lost 6 bases, and 7 bases lay in between. This CDR3 spans 12 amino acids. CDR3 DNA: TGTGCCAGCAGCTCGGGGGCCGGGGAGCTGTTTTTT. The encoded protein is CASSSGAGELFF.

DNA for the CDR3: TGTGCCAGTACCCCCCGGGGTAGCGGGGGGGGCGGGGAGCTGTTTTTT. Its translation: CASTPRGSGGGGELFF. V usage is TRBV19 and J usage is TRBJ2-2; 11 nucleotides line up with TRBD2. Germline CDR1 LNHDA, CDR2 SQIVND (reference sequence). The CDR3 totals 16 residues. The V segment lost 7 bases and the J segment 7 bases; nucleotides outside the gene matches: 11.

V and J are TRBV5-1 and TRBJ1-5, with D possibly TRBD1 on 6 matching bases. The V end was cut by 0 bases, the J end by 5 bases, with 9 bases between. CDR3 length equals 14 residues. Germline lookup yields CDR1 SGHRS and CDR2 YFSETQ. The DNA for the CDR3 is TGCGCCAGCAGCTTGGGGGACATTGATCAGCCCCAGCATTTT. Translating it yields CASSLGDIDQPQHF.

V is TRBV5-5 and J is TRBJ1-2; D perhaps matches TRBD1 (5 bases). There are 15 residues in the CDR3. V dropped 6 bases and J dropped 0 bases, with 15 bases sitting between them. Germline CDR1 SGHKS, CDR2 YYEKEE (reference sequence). The CDR3 loop reads CASTAGTEPNYGYTF. The CDR3 nucleotides are TGTGCCAGCACCGCGGGGACGGAACCTAACTATGGCTACACCTTC.

This clone is a singleton in its sample. The chain joins TRBV19 to TRBJ1-4; D gene ambiguous. The germline gives CDR1 LNHDA, CDR2 SQIVND (reference sequence). V lost 0 bases and J lost 11, with 13 bases in between. The CDR3 length is 14 residues. CDR3 region: CASSIDWAGRKLFF. In nucleotides, the CDR3 is TGTGCCAGTAGTATAGATTGGGCCGGGAGGAAACTGTTTTTT. Using reference TRBV19 and TRBJ1-4 for the parts outside the CDR3, the full variable domain is DGGITQSPKYLFRKEGQNVTLSCEQNLNHDAMYWYRQDPGQGLRLIYYSQIVNDFQKGDIAEGYSVSREKKESFPLTVTSAQKNPTAFYLCASSIDWAGRKLFFGSGTQLSVL.

The chain has TRBV10-1 and TRBJ2-3; 8 positions match TRBD1. This CDR3 spans 15 amino acids. V dropped 6 bases and J dropped 3; count of bases not matched to a gene: 8. The germline gives CDR1 WNHNN, CDR2 SYGVQD (reference sequence). The CDR3: CASSDGQGGTDTQYF. In nucleotides, the CDR3 is TGCGCCAGCAGCGACGGACAGGGAGGTACAGATACGCAGTATTTT.

CDR3 sequence: CASSRQGTNTQYF. The DNA for the CDR3 is TGTGCCAGCAGCAGACAGGGAACGAATACGCAGTATTTT. This chain links TRBV11-2 with TRBJ2-3, with 7 bases identical to TRBD1. The CDR3 has 13 residues. Trimming at V came to 5 bases and at J to 7 bases, leaving 6 bases not matched to a gene. Germline CDR1 SGHAT, CDR2 FQNNGV.

The J gene is TRBJ2-5, the V gene TRBV10-1; 9 positions agree with TRBD2. Trimming removed 0 bases from V and 2 bases from J; junction bases left unmatched: 4. Germline CDR1 and CDR2: WNHNN and SYGVQD (reference sequence). The CDR3 length is 16 residues. CDR3 bases: TGCGCCAGCAGTGAGTCCGTGACTAGCGGACAAGAGACCCAGTACTTC. Translating it yields CASSESVTSGQETQYF.

In regard to this clone: A read error may produce the germline difference seen at one junction end. The chain is built from TRBV11-3 and TRBJ1-1; D is possibly TRBD1 (6 bases). CDR3 length equals 14 residues. Germline CDR1 is SGHNT and CDR2 is YENEEA. The CDR3 here is CASSSSQGITETFF. CDR3 DNA sequence: TGTGCCAGCAGCTCCTCACAGGGTATCACTGAAACTTTCTTT. Full variable domain (rest looked up from reference TRBV11-3 and TRBJ1-1): EAGVVQSPRYKIIEKKQPVAFWCNPISGHNTLYWYLQNLGQGPELLIRYENEEAVDDSQLPKDRFSAERLKGVDSTLKIQPAELGDSAVYLCASSSSQGITETFFGQGTRLTVV.

The chain links TRBV5-1 to TRBJ2-2, with a possible D match to TRBD1 (6 bases). CDR3 size: 16 residues. The germline V gene encodes CDR1 SGHRS and CDR2 YFSETQ. Trimming left V 0 bases short and J 0 bases short, with 9 bases between. The CDR3 is CASSLGTATNTGELFF. The CDR3 DNA reads TGCGCCAGCAGCTTGGGGACAGCGACGAACACCGGGGAGCTGTTTTTT.

The chain is built from TRBV5-6 and TRBJ1-1; D is uncertain. Per the germline V gene, CDR1 is SGHDT and CDR2 is YYEEEE. The CDR3 loop spans 17 amino acids. V was pared by 1 base and J by 1 base, with 17 bases between. CDR3 DNA sequence: TGTGCCAGCAGCTTGAGCCCCTGGGAGGAGAAGAACACTGAAGCTTTCTTT. Amino acid sequence: CASSLSPWEEKNTEAFF.

This clone was seen a few times. This chain connects TRBV19 to TRBJ1-1, with D perhaps TRBD1 (6 bases). The CDR3 sequence is 13 residues long. The V end was cut by 5 bases, the J end by 7 bases, with 14 bases between. The germline V gene has CDR1 LNHDA and CDR2 SQIVND (reference sequence). CDR3 coding DNA: TGTGCCAGTAGTCCCCGACAGGTTGTTGAAGCTTTCTTT. Translation: CASSPRQVVEAFF. Variable domain in full (rest from reference TRBV19 and TRBJ1-1): DGGITQSPKYLFRKEGQNVTLSCEQNLNHDAMYWYRQDPGQGLRLIYYSQIVNDFQKGDIAEGYSVSREKKESFPLTVTSAQKNPTAFYLCASSPRQVVEAFFGQGTRLTVV.

CDR3 protein: CAISRDRDYGYTF. The CDR3, as DNA: TGTGCCATCAGTCGGGACAGGGACTATGGCTACACCTTC. V and J are TRBV10-3 and TRBJ1-2; 9 nucleotides agree with TRBD1. Germline assignment: CDR1 ENHRY and CDR2 SYGVKD. Trimming removed 5 bases from V and 3 bases from J; junction bases left unmatched: 1. The CDR3 covers 13 residues.

The genes are TRBV4-3 and TRBJ1-4, with D perhaps TRBD1 (6 bases). The V end lost 5 bases, the J end lost 4 bases, and 8 bases lay between the germline ends. The CDR3 is 13 amino acids. Per the germline V gene, CDR1 is LGHNA and CDR2 is YSLEER. CDR3 sequence (DNA): TGCGCCAGCAGCGAACAGGGTAATGAAAAACTGTTTTTT. This gives the protein CASSEQGNEKLFF.

The rearrangement links TRBV9 to TRBJ2-3; 7 bases line up with TRBD1. The CDR3 runs to 16 residues. The germline CDR1 and CDR2 sequences are SGDLS and YYNGEE. J was trimmed by 0 bases and V by 2 bases; bases with no gene match: 6. CDR3 nucleotides: TGTGCCAGCAGCGTTAGGACAGGTTTAAGCACAGATACGCAGTATTTT. Amino acid sequence: CASSVRTGLSTDTQYF.

The chain employs TRBV7-2 and TRBJ2-1; 9 bases fit TRBD2. The CDR3 loop spans 15 amino acids. CDR1 and CDR2 from the germline V gene are SGHTA and FQGNSA. V shed 5 bases, J shed 2 bases, and the junction held 4 bases outside the gene matches. The CDR3 here is CASSPSGAPYNEQFF. The CDR3 DNA sequence: TGTGCCAGCAGCCCTAGCGGGGCGCCCTACAATGAGCAGTTCTTC.

V gene TRBV5-1 combines with J gene TRBJ2-1; a weak D match, TRBD1 (6 bases). This CDR3 region has 16 residues. The V end lost 4 bases, the J end lost 0 bases, and 14 bases lay between the germline ends. Germline V gives CDR1 SGHRS, CDR2 YFSETQ. CDR3 loop: CASSRYRDSSYNEQFF. As DNA, the CDR3 is TGCGCCAGCAGCCGCTACAGGGATAGCTCCTACAATGAGCAGTTCTTC. The whole variable domain, filled in from reference TRBV5-1 and TRBJ2-1, reads KAGVTQTPRYLIKTRGQQVTLSCSPISGHRSVSWYQQTPGQGLQFLFEYFSETQRNKGNFPGRFSGRQFSNSRSEMNVSTLELGDSALYLCASSRYRDSSYNEQFFGPGTRLTVL.

This chain uses TRBV4-1 with TRBJ2-5; D perhaps matches TRBD2 (6 bases). The CDR3 loop spans 19 amino acids. The V end lost 1 base, the J end lost 0 bases, and 21 bases lay between the germline ends. Germline lookup yields CDR1 MGHRA and CDR2 YSYEKL. DNA for the CDR3: TGCGCCAGCAGCCAAGGGTCAAGTGGGGGAGGACCAGACCAAGAGACCCAGTACTTC. It encodes CASSQGSSGGGPDQETQYF.